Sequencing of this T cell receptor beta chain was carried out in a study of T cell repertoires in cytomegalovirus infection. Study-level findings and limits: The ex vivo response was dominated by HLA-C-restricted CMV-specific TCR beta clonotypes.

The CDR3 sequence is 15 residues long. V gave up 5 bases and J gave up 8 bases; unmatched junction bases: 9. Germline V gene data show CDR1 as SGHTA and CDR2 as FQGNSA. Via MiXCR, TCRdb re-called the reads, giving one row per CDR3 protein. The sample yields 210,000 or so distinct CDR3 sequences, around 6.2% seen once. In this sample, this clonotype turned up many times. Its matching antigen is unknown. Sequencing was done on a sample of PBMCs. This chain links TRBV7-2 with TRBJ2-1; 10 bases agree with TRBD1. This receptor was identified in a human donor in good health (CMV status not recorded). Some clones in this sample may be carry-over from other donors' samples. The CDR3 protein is CASSPDRGQYDEQFF. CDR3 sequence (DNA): TGTGCCAGCAGCCCCGACAGGGGGCAATACGATGAGCAGTTCTTC.